This T cell receptor (beta chain) was observed in a study of beta chain features in type 1 diabetes. General study findings and limits: Shorter TCRB CDR3s, moderately but significantly so, marked every one of the four CD4+ subsets in Type 1 diabetes patients. Equally in patients and controls, PCR might preferentially amplify shorter templates.

There are a few counts of this clone. As yet, its antigen is unknown. As every portion of the isolated RNA was reverse transcribed, the sequencing read expressed TCRB transcripts. The study sequenced naive, central memory and regulatory T cell samples to an average of about 3.5 million reads. Clones were sequenced by immunoSEQ multiplex PCR, and TCRdb holds only the in-frame ones, with some missing. Here the sample spans about 230,000 clones, 16% being singletons. The CDR3 extends over 12 amino acids. Germline CDR1 and CDR2: SNHLY and FYNNEI. V shed 9 bases and J 10 bases; nucleotides not matched to a gene: 9.

J is TRBJ2-1 and V is TRBV2; the match to TRBD1 covers 7 bases. Sequences were obtained from naive CD4+ T cells from blood. This TCR derives from a man under 40 with type 1 diabetes. CDR3 bases: TGTGCCAGTCAGCGACAGGGTATGGAGCAGTTCTTC. Its translation: CASQRQGMEQFF.